This T cell receptor (beta chain) originates from a study of monozygotic twins with inflammatory bowel disease. The cDNA of both the TCRalpha and TCRbeta chains was subjected to two nested PCRs of about 15 and 9 cycles. TCRdb re-called the 5' RACE reads and gives one entry per CDR3 protein, without DNA. The specimen's table records about 210,000 distinct CDR3 sequences. Sequenced: blood. The clonotype originates from a human donor with ulcerative colitis or Crohn's disease, or a healthy co-twin of an affected twin (not recorded which).

The CDR3 is CASSLSGSNQPQHF. The chain has TRBV5-1 and TRBJ1-5; TCRdb gives TRBD1 as the D gene, but with no DNA this cannot be confirmed. CDR3 length equals 14 residues. Germline values: CDR1 SGHRS, CDR2 YFSETQ. Full variable domain (outside the CDR3, taken from reference TRBV5-1 and TRBJ1-5): KAGVTQTPRYLIKTRGQQVTLSCSPISGHRSVSWYQQTPGQGLQFLFEYFSETQRNKGNFPGRFSGRQFSNSRSEMNVSTLELGDSALYLCASSLSGSNQPQHFGDGTRLSIL.